A selection of T cell receptor beta chains follows, all from one sample in a study of response to subunit inactivated influenza vaccine. TCRdb itself ran the RT-PCR reads through MiXCR, one entry per CDR3 protein. The sample contains hundreds of thousands of distinct CDR3 sequences, around 10% of which appear only once. The sample was also linked to a second study, of T cells expressing NK-cell markers.

The sequencing used PBMCs from blood, collected on the day of vaccination. Source of these receptors: a man aged 45-65 years who received an inactivated influenza vaccine. Both conserved end residues are part of each CDR3. D genes are given only for firm matches.

TRBJ2-1,TRBD1,TRBV28,CASSLRDSKNEQFF
TRBJ2-6,TRBD1,TRBV20-1,CSAATGGAAGANVLTF
TRBJ2-7,-,TRBV7-2,CASSLAGGRTSYEQYF
TRBJ2-3,-,TRBV11-2,CASSFKGQTDTQYF
TRBJ2-3,-,TRBV20-1,CSAGRLGAGGTDTQYF
TRBJ2-3,-,TRBV10-3,CATRAFSTDTQYF
TRBJ2-1,TRBD2,TRBV5-4,CASSPGTSGRQNEQFF
TRBJ2-7,-,TRBV7-9,CASSYTGMDEQYF
TRBJ2-4,-,TRBV20-1,CSASSSAKNIQYF
TRBJ1-1,-,TRBV29-1,CSVEDNGSEAFF
TRBJ1-2,-,TRBV11-2,CASSPLRRVINYGYTF
TRBJ2-7,TRBD1,TRBV15,CATSTPHSRDRVSYEQYF
TRBJ2-5,-,TRBV11-3,CASSLRDNRPETQYF
TRBJ2-5,-,TRBV7-9,CASSLAGHLETQYF
TRBJ1-3,-,TRBV7-2,CASSLGRGRVRGNTIYF
TRBJ2-3,TRBD2,TRBV9,CASSALLAGGRTDTQYF
TRBJ2-7,TRBD2,TRBV4-2,CASSPRLAVRTSRSSYEQYF
TRBJ2-4,TRBD1,TRBV28,CASSLWGGDRGLDIQYF
TRBJ1-5,-,TRBV7-2,CASSLGQISNQPQHF
TRBJ2-3,TRBD2,TRBV20-1,CSARVLAGVGGTDTQYF
TRBJ1-6,-,TRBV7-7,CASSSGHDNSPLHF
TRBJ2-1,-,TRBV20-1,CSATSSYSYNEQFF
TRBJ2-7,-,TRBV2,CASSGIPRPLLEQYF
TRBJ1-4,TRBD1,TRBV6-1,CASSRRRDRGFTNEKLFF
TRBJ2-3,TRBD1,TRBV20-1,CSAAGTGPDTQYF
TRBJ2-3,TRBD2,TRBV12-3/TRBV12-4,CASSLLAVSTDTQYF
TRBJ2-5,-,TRBV5-6,CASSLFPAGETQYF
TRBJ2-1,-,TRBV3-1,CASSQVLSDEQFF
TRBJ2-1,-,TRBV5-1,CASSQDGTYNEQFF
TRBJ2-5,-,TRBV9,CASSVDSGVQETQYF
TRBJ2-3,-,TRBV29-1,CSVEKGMADTQYF
TRBJ2-3,TRBD2,TRBV4-3,CASSQDLYRAGGSTDTQYF
TRBJ2-2,-,TRBV29-1,CSVGTGLETGELFF
TRBJ1-5,-,TRBV28,CASSYRGPNNQPQHF
TRBJ1-1,TRBD1,TRBV6-6,CASRTGGRTEAFF
TRBJ1-1,-,TRBV4-1,CASSQDRGVMNTEAFF
TRBJ2-2,TRBD1,TRBV4-2,CASSHSGQGYGELFF
TRBJ1-3,-,TRBV11-2,CASAKREGGNTIYF
TRBJ2-7,-,TRBV18,CASSLPGPRNEQYF
TRBJ2-1,TRBD2,TRBV6-1,CASIRTSGLSYNEQFF
TRBJ1-5,TRBD1,TRBV20-1,CSASQGQNQPQHF
TRBJ2-5,-,TRBV4-1,CASSLGTAKQETQYF
TRBJ2-7,TRBD1,TRBV28,CASSPIPGTGNYEQYF
TRBJ2-1,-,TRBV5-1,CASSLDSGSSYNEQFF
TRBJ2-7,TRBD1,TRBV10-3,CAISEPGQGAIEQYF
TRBJ2-1,TRBD2,TRBV30,CAWSQGGLALNEQFF
TRBJ1-1,TRBD1,TRBV20-1,CSAKVALTGGTEAFF
TRBJ2-5,-,TRBV28,CASRRQIQETQYF